This entry features one TCR beta chain sequence. The CDR3 extends over 16 amino acids. J lost 4 bases, V lost 3 bases, and 8 bases had no gene match. CDR1 is SEHNR, CDR2 FQNEAQ, per germline (reference sequence). TCRdb re-called the RT-PCR reads with MiXCR, one entry per CDR3 protein. The sample has fewer than 500,000 distinct CDR3 sequences, approximately 16% seen once; the top ten hold less than 9.5%. The sample originates from a study of patients and donors after allogeneic stem cell transplantation. Sequenced sample: blood, either unsorted or a sorted T cell fraction (not recorded which). The chain recombines TRBV7-9 with TRBJ1-4; TRBD1 matches at 7 bases. The sequence derives from a human donor who was either an allogeneic HSCT recipient or a stem cell or donor lymphocyte infusion donor (not recorded which). It is not recorded whose cells these are; they may come from a transplant donor. CDR3 region: CASSFSKGAGNEKLFF. CDR3 nucleotides: TGTGCCAGCAGCTTTTCTAAGGGGGCCGGTAATGAAAAACTGTTTTTT.